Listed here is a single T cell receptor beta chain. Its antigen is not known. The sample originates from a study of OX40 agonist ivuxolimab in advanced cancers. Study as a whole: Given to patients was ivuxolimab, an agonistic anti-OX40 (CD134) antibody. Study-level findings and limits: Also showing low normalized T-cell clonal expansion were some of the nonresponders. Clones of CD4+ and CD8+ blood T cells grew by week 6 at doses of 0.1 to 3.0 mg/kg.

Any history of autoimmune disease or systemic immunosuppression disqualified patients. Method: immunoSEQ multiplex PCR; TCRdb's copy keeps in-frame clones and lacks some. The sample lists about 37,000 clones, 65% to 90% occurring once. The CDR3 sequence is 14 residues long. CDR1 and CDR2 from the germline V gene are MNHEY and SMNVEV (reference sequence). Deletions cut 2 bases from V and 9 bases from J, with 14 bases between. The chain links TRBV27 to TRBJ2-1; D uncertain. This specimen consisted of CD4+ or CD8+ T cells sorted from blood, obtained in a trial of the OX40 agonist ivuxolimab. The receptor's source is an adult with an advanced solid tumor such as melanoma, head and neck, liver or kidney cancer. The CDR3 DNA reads TGTGCCAGCAGTTTAGTGGCAGGCACCACTGAGCAGTTCTTC. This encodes CASSLVAGTTEQFF.